This is a list of T cell receptor beta chains from one sample in a study of cytomegalovirus exposure and HLA in healthy donors. TCRdb's copy holds only in-frame clones and misses some; the assay was immunoSEQ multiplex PCR. The sample data list around 150,000 clones. Specimen: PBMCs. All receptors derive from a woman in her fifties or sixties in good health and CMV-seronegative. The CDR3 runs from the conserved cysteine through the conserved F or W.

cdr3_length: 16
j_call: TRBJ2-2
v_call: TRBV11-2
cdr3_aa: CASSTRLAGASGELFF

cdr3_length: 14
j_call: TRBJ1-5
v_call: TRBV19
cdr3_aa: CASSKTGINQPQHF

cdr3_length: 15
j_call: TRBJ2-7
v_call: TRBV18
cdr3_aa: CASSPTRGESYEQYF

cdr3_length: 14
j_call: TRBJ2-3
v_call: TRBV6-6
cdr3_aa: CASSSRLAADTQYF

cdr3_length: 13
j_call: TRBJ1-1
v_call: TRBV7-3
cdr3_aa: CASTLPGYTEAFF

cdr3_length: 13
j_call: TRBJ1-6
v_call: TRBV19
cdr3_aa: CASRGGFNSPLHF

cdr3_length: 15
j_call: TRBJ2-7
v_call: TRBV7-8
cdr3_aa: CASSSGGASLYEQYF

cdr3_length: 15
j_call: TRBJ1-2
v_call: TRBV6-1
cdr3_aa: CASREGTGGSYGYTF

cdr3_length: 14
j_call: TRBJ1-1
v_call: TRBV2
cdr3_aa: CASRDSSDRGLAFF

cdr3_length: 15
j_call: TRBJ1-6
v_call: TRBV5-1
cdr3_aa: CASSMTGGERSPLHF

cdr3_length: 15
j_call: TRBJ2-2
v_call: TRBV19
cdr3_aa: CASKGGTANTGELFF

cdr3_length: 15
j_call: TRBJ1-1
v_call: TRBV5-4
cdr3_aa: CASSLGGRGDTEAFF

cdr3_length: 14
j_call: TRBJ1-1
v_call: TRBV5-6
cdr3_aa: CASSFGQANTEAFF

cdr3_length: 15
j_call: TRBJ2-2
v_call: TRBV11-2
cdr3_aa: CASSLTRLNTGELFF

cdr3_length: 17
j_call: TRBJ2-1
v_call: TRBV4-1
cdr3_aa: CASSLENRGHLRNEQFF

cdr3_length: 13
j_call: TRBJ1-1
v_call: TRBV5-6
cdr3_aa: CASSAAYGRPAFF

cdr3_length: 15
j_call: TRBJ1-5
v_call: TRBV6-1
cdr3_aa: CAVARDRFLNQPQHF

cdr3_length: 16
j_call: TRBJ2-5
v_call: TRBV27
cdr3_aa: CASSEENGRIVEAQYF

cdr3_length: 11
j_call: TRBJ2-7
v_call: TRBV18
cdr3_aa: CASSLEDEQYF

cdr3_length: 12
j_call: TRBJ1-2
v_call: TRBV27
cdr3_aa: CASGQGNYGYTF

cdr3_length: 13
j_call: TRBJ1-5
v_call: TRBV2
cdr3_aa: CASRDRVEQPQHF

cdr3_length: 14
j_call: TRBJ1-3
v_call: TRBV7-9
cdr3_aa: CASTFFSPGNTIYF

cdr3_length: 17
j_call: TRBJ2-1
v_call: TRBV4-3
cdr3_aa: CASSQDSEGGRGNEQFF

cdr3_length: 14
j_call: TRBJ2-7
v_call: TRBV27
cdr3_aa: CASSWGGPAYEQYF